This is a list of T cell receptor beta chains from one sample in a study of blood T cells in healthy people across ages. TCRdb itself ran the 5' RACE reads through MiXCR, one entry per CDR3 protein. The table shows under 2,000,000 distinct CDR3 sequences, with roughly 49% occurring only once. Sequencing was performed on blood. These receptors were obtained from a woman aged 40 to 50 in good health. Both conserved end residues are part of each CDR3. D genes are given only for firm matches. Some rows have no size entry. The others give once, few or many, or a class for an expanded clone.

D gene: TRBD1
J gene: TRBJ1-1
clone size: NA
V gene: TRBV4-1
CDR3 DNA: TGCGCCAGCAGCCCCATTAGCGGACAGGGCACTGAAGCTTTCTTT
CDR3 protein: CASSPISGQGTEAFF

D gene: NA
J gene: TRBJ2-1
clone size: few
V gene: TRBV20-1
CDR3 DNA: TGCAGTGCCCTGGACCTGGGCAATGAGCAGTTCTTC
CDR3 protein: CSALDLGNEQFF

D gene: NA
J gene: TRBJ2-5
clone size: NA
V gene: TRBV7-2
CDR3 DNA: TGTGCCGGCAGCACACGACGGGTCTCGGAGACCCAGTACTTC
CDR3 protein: CAGSTRRVSETQYF

D gene: TRBD1
J gene: TRBJ2-3
clone size: few
V gene: TRBV28
CDR3 DNA: TGTGCCAGCAGTTCTCCCGGGACAGCTAGCACAGATACGCAGTATTTT
CDR3 protein: CASSSPGTASTDTQYF

D gene: TRBD1
J gene: TRBJ1-1
clone size: few
V gene: TRBV3-1
CDR3 DNA: TGTGCCAGCCGGGGGGGACAGGCGAACACTGAAGCTTTCTTT
CDR3 protein: CASRGGQANTEAFF

D gene: NA
J gene: TRBJ2-5
clone size: few
V gene: TRBV24-1
CDR3 DNA: TGTGCCACCAGTGATAGAGGTTACCAAGAGACCCAGTACTTC
CDR3 protein: CATSDRGYQETQYF

D gene: TRBD1
J gene: TRBJ1-2
clone size: few
V gene: TRBV20-1
CDR3 DNA: TGCAGTGCTAGGGACAGGGGGCGGTCGAACTATGGCTACACCTTC
CDR3 protein: CSARDRGRSNYGYTF

D gene: TRBD2
J gene: TRBJ2-3
clone size: NA
V gene: TRBV5-1
CDR3 DNA: TGCGCCAGCAGCAACGGACTAGCGGGTCTTACAGATACGCAGTATTTT
CDR3 protein: CASSNGLAGLTDTQYF

D gene: NA
J gene: TRBJ2-7
clone size: once
V gene: TRBV20-1
CDR3 DNA: TGCAGTGCTTACGGGCCTACCTACAATGAGCAGTACTTC
CDR3 protein: CSAYGPTYNEQYF

D gene: NA
J gene: TRBJ2-5
clone size: NA
V gene: TRBV20-1
CDR3 DNA: TGCAGTGCTACGGCGACAGAAGAGACCCAGTACTTC
CDR3 protein: CSATATEETQYF

D gene: TRBD1
J gene: TRBJ2-1
clone size: NA
V gene: TRBV28
CDR3 DNA: TGTGCCAGCAGTTCCCCCGGGACAGGGCAGGATGAGCAGTTCTTC
CDR3 protein: CASSSPGTGQDEQFF

D gene: NA
J gene: TRBJ2-1
clone size: NA
V gene: TRBV6-2/TRBV6-3
CDR3 DNA: TGTGCCAGCAGTTCATTTCCAGGGCATGAGCAGTTCTTC
CDR3 protein: CASSSFPGHEQFF

D gene: NA
J gene: TRBJ2-5
clone size: few
V gene: TRBV20-1
CDR3 DNA: TGCAGTGCTGGGGCCTCAATAGGGGGGCGGGCCATTGAAGAGACCCAGTACTTC
CDR3 protein: CSAGASIGGRAIEETQYF

D gene: TRBD1
J gene: TRBJ1-5
clone size: NA
V gene: TRBV28
CDR3 DNA: TGTGCCAGCAGTTCTCCAGTTGGAAGGGGGCGGCAGCCCCAGCATTTT
CDR3 protein: CASSSPVGRGRQPQHF

D gene: NA
J gene: TRBJ2-1
clone size: NA
V gene: TRBV14
CDR3 DNA: TGTGCCAGCAGCCAAGATTGGGGGAATGAGCAGTTCTTC
CDR3 protein: CASSQDWGNEQFF

D gene: TRBD1
J gene: TRBJ2-7
clone size: NA
V gene: TRBV20-1
CDR3 DNA: TGCAGTGCTAGAGATCAGGACAGGGGCTACGAGCAGTACTTC
CDR3 protein: CSARDQDRGYEQYF

D gene: TRBD1
J gene: TRBJ1-6
clone size: NA
V gene: TRBV7-2
CDR3 DNA: TGTGCCAGCAGCCCCCTCGTAGACAGGGGGCACGGTTCACCCCTCCACTTT
CDR3 protein: CASSPLVDRGHGSPLHF

D gene: TRBD2
J gene: TRBJ2-1
clone size: NA
V gene: TRBV6-5
CDR3 DNA: TGTGCCAGCAGTTACTCGATCCTATATTCTAGCGGGCAGTACAATGAGCAGTTCTTC
CDR3 protein: CASSYSILYSSGQYNEQFF

D gene: NA
J gene: TRBJ1-2
clone size: NA
V gene: TRBV5-1
CDR3 DNA: TGCGCCAGCAGCTTGGCTGTAGGGTTCGACTATGGCTACACCTTC
CDR3 protein: CASSLAVGFDYGYTF

D gene: NA
J gene: TRBJ2-1
clone size: NA
V gene: TRBV4-2
CDR3 DNA: TGTGCCAGCAGCCAACCCGGGAAGGGAGCGCGGAATGAGCAGTTCTTC
CDR3 protein: CASSQPGKGARNEQFF

D gene: TRBD2
J gene: TRBJ2-1
clone size: NA
V gene: TRBV14
CDR3 DNA: TGTGCCAGCAGCCTTGGGGGGGTAAGATGCAATGAGCAGTTCTTC
CDR3 protein: CASSLGGVRCNEQFF

D gene: NA
J gene: TRBJ1-1
clone size: few
V gene: TRBV20-1
CDR3 DNA: TGCAGTGCTAGAGATCTCGGCAGGAACACTGAAGCTTTCTTT
CDR3 protein: CSARDLGRNTEAFF

D gene: NA
J gene: TRBJ2-5
clone size: few
V gene: TRBV5-1
CDR3 DNA: TGCGCCAGCAGTCCCTCTTCTAGGGTCGAGGAGACCCAGTACTTC
CDR3 protein: CASSPSSRVEETQYF

D gene: NA
J gene: TRBJ1-2
clone size: NA
V gene: TRBV6-5
CDR3 DNA: TGTGCCAGCAGGTCGCCGGGAGATCAAGCTAACTATGGCTACACCTTC
CDR3 protein: CASRSPGDQANYGYTF

D gene: TRBD1
J gene: TRBJ2-6
clone size: few
V gene: TRBV7-6
CDR3 DNA: TGTGCCAGCAGCTGGGACAGGGTACGGTCTGGGGCCAACGTCCTGACTTTC
CDR3 protein: CASSWDRVRSGANVLTF

D gene: NA
J gene: TRBJ1-1
clone size: NA
V gene: TRBV6-1
CDR3 DNA: TGTGCCAGCAGGACAGGAATGGCTGAAGCTTTCTTT
CDR3 protein: CASRTGMAEAFF

D gene: NA
J gene: TRBJ1-2
clone size: NA
V gene: TRBV9
CDR3 DNA: TGTGCCAGCAGCCCAACCCCGACAGCTAACTATGGCTACACCTTC
CDR3 protein: CASSPTPTANYGYTF

D gene: TRBD1
J gene: TRBJ2-5
clone size: NA
V gene: TRBV4-2
CDR3 DNA: TGTGCCAGCAGCCAAGATGCGACAGGGTGGACCCAGTACTTC
CDR3 protein: CASSQDATGWTQYF

D gene: NA
J gene: TRBJ1-5
clone size: NA
V gene: TRBV12-3/TRBV12-4
CDR3 DNA: TGTGCCAGCAGTTTTCAGGGCCCCTCTAGCAATCAGCCCCAGCATTTT
CDR3 protein: CASSFQGPSSNQPQHF

D gene: NA
J gene: TRBJ1-1
clone size: NA
V gene: TRBV4-1
CDR3 DNA: TGCGCCAGCAGCCCCACCATTGGTAACACTGAAGCTTTCTTT
CDR3 protein: CASSPTIGNTEAFF

D gene: TRBD1
J gene: TRBJ1-2
clone size: few
V gene: TRBV14
CDR3 DNA: TGTGCCAGCAGCCAAGAACTCAGGGGGCATGGCTACACCTTC
CDR3 protein: CASSQELRGHGYTF

D gene: TRBD1
J gene: TRBJ2-7
clone size: NA
V gene: TRBV7-2
CDR3 DNA: TGTGCCAGCAGTCACAGGGGCGCCGAGCAGTACTTC
CDR3 protein: CASSHRGAEQYF

D gene: NA
J gene: TRBJ1-4
clone size: NA
V gene: TRBV6-6
CDR3 DNA: TGTGCCAGCAGTCCCGAGCAGGGAAGTTGGGAAAAACTGTTTTTT
CDR3 protein: CASSPEQGSWEKLFF

D gene: NA
J gene: TRBJ2-7
clone size: NA
V gene: TRBV3-1
CDR3 DNA: TGTGCCAGCAGTCACCGGGACTCCAGCTCCTACAATGAGCAGTACTTC
CDR3 protein: CASSHRDSSSYNEQYF

D gene: NA
J gene: TRBJ2-3
clone size: few
V gene: TRBV14
CDR3 DNA: TGTGCCAGCAGCCCTTGGAAGGTCACAGATACGCAGTATTTT
CDR3 protein: CASSPWKVTDTQYF

D gene: TRBD2
J gene: TRBJ2-7
clone size: NA
V gene: TRBV20-1
CDR3 DNA: TGCAGTGCTGGACTAGCGGGGGTCCTCTCCTACGAGCAGTACTTC
CDR3 protein: CSAGLAGVLSYEQYF

D gene: NA
J gene: TRBJ1-1
clone size: NA
V gene: TRBV9
CDR3 DNA: TGTGCCAGCAGCGGAGGGGGGGCCACTGAAGCTTTCTTT
CDR3 protein: CASSGGGATEAFF

D gene: NA
J gene: TRBJ2-3
clone size: few
V gene: TRBV29-1
CDR3 DNA: TGCAGCGTGCGGACAGGGAGGGCAGATACGCAGTATTTT
CDR3 protein: CSVRTGRADTQYF

D gene: TRBD2
J gene: TRBJ2-5
clone size: few
V gene: TRBV29-1
CDR3 DNA: TGCAGCGTTGAACTAGCGGGGGGTCACGGAGAGACCCAGTACTTC
CDR3 protein: CSVELAGGHGETQYF

D gene: TRBD1
J gene: TRBJ2-7
clone size: few
V gene: TRBV29-1
CDR3 DNA: TGCAGCGTTGGACAGGGGTTATCCTACGAGCAGTACTTC
CDR3 protein: CSVGQGLSYEQYF

D gene: TRBD1
J gene: TRBJ2-7
clone size: NA
V gene: TRBV7-3
CDR3 DNA: TGTGCCAGCAGCAGACAGGGTTGCCACGAGCAGTACTTC
CDR3 protein: CASSRQGCHEQYF

D gene: NA
J gene: TRBJ2-3
clone size: few
V gene: TRBV7-2
CDR3 DNA: TGTGCCAGCACCCCTTTGGATACGCAGTATTTT
CDR3 protein: CASTPLDTQYF

D gene: TRBD1
J gene: TRBJ2-5
clone size: NA
V gene: TRBV19
CDR3 DNA: TGTGCCAGTGGACAGGGAGGCAAGACCCAGTACTTC
CDR3 protein: CASGQGGKTQYF

D gene: TRBD2
J gene: TRBJ2-1
clone size: few
V gene: TRBV3-1
CDR3 DNA: TGTGCCAGCAGCCAAGCACGACTAGCGGCCCTCTCCTACAATGAGCAGTTCTTC
CDR3 protein: CASSQARLAALSYNEQFF

D gene: TRBD1
J gene: TRBJ2-5
clone size: once
V gene: TRBV6-5
CDR3 DNA: TGTGCCACCAACAGGGGACGGATAGGTGAGCAGTACTTC
CDR3 protein: CATNRGRIGEQYF

D gene: TRBD1
J gene: TRBJ2-1
clone size: NA
V gene: TRBV6-5
CDR3 DNA: TGTGCCAGCAGACAGGGACAGGTATACTACGATGAGCAGTTCTTC
CDR3 protein: CASRQGQVYYDEQFF

D gene: NA
J gene: TRBJ2-7
clone size: NA
V gene: TRBV20-1
CDR3 DNA: TGCAGTGCTAGAGCGTACTCCTACGAGCAGTACTTC
CDR3 protein: CSARAYSYEQYF

D gene: TRBD1
J gene: TRBJ1-4
clone size: NA
V gene: TRBV5-1
CDR3 DNA: TGCGCCAGCAGCGACCAGGGGGCTGGGTCGGTAGAAAAACTGTTTTTT
CDR3 protein: CASSDQGAGSVEKLFF

D gene: NA
J gene: TRBJ2-5
clone size: once
V gene: TRBV7-2
CDR3 DNA: TGTACCAGCAGTTGGAGGATAGATAAAGAGACCCAGTACTTC
CDR3 protein: CTSSWRIDKETQYF

D gene: NA
J gene: TRBJ2-7
clone size: NA
V gene: TRBV21-1
CDR3 DNA: TGTGCCAGCAGCAAAAAGGCATGGGGATCCTACGAGCAGTACTTC
CDR3 protein: CASSKKAWGSYEQYF

D gene: NA
J gene: TRBJ1-2
clone size: once
V gene: TRBV28
CDR3 DNA: TGTGCCAGCAGTTTAGCCGGACCACTGGGTGGCTACACCTTC
CDR3 protein: CASSLAGPLGGYTF

D gene: NA
J gene: TRBJ2-7
clone size: NA
V gene: TRBV5-1
CDR3 DNA: TGCGCCAGCAGCTTGGGGCAGGCTTCCTCCGAGCAGTACTTC
CDR3 protein: CASSLGQASSEQYF

D gene: TRBD1
J gene: TRBJ1-2
clone size: NA
V gene: TRBV10-3
CDR3 DNA: TGTGCCATCAGTGAGTCACAGGGGGCCAGCTATGGCTACACCTTC
CDR3 protein: CAISESQGASYGYTF

D gene: NA
J gene: TRBJ1-6
clone size: few
V gene: TRBV9
CDR3 DNA: TGTGCCAGCAGCGCGGGACGGTTGAATTCACCCCTCCACTTT
CDR3 protein: CASSAGRLNSPLHF

D gene: NA
J gene: TRBJ2-1
clone size: few
V gene: TRBV2
CDR3 DNA: TGTGCCAGCAGTGAATGGGACACCCTTGGCAATGAGCAGTTCTTC
CDR3 protein: CASSEWDTLGNEQFF

D gene: TRBD2
J gene: TRBJ2-1
clone size: NA
V gene: TRBV6-4
CDR3 DNA: TGTGCCAGCAGTGACTTTGGCGGGGGGTACAATGAGCAGTTCTTC
CDR3 protein: CASSDFGGGYNEQFF

D gene: TRBD2
J gene: TRBJ2-5
clone size: NA
V gene: TRBV4-2
CDR3 DNA: TGTGCCAGCAGCCAACAGCGGGGGGGCCGTGAGACCCAGTACTTC
CDR3 protein: CASSQQRGGRETQYF

D gene: NA
J gene: TRBJ2-2
clone size: NA
V gene: TRBV4-1
CDR3 DNA: TGCGCCAGCAGCCAAGAAGGGGGGGTAAACACCGGGGAGCTGTTTTTT
CDR3 protein: CASSQEGGVNTGELFF